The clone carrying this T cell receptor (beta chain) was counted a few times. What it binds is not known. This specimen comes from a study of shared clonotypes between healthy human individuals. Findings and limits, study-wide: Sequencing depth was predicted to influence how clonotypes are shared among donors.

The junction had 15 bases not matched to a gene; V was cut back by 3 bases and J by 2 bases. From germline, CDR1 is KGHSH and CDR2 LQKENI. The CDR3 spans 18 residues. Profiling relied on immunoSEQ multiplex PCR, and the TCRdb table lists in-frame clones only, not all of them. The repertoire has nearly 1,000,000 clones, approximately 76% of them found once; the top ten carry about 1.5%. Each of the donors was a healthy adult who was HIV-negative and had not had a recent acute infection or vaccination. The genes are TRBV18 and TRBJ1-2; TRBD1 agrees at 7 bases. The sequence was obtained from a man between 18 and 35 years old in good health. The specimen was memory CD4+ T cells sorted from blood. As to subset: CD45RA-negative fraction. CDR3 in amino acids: CASSPQGGTVGLNYGYTF. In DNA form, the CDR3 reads TGTGCCAGCTCACCCCAGGGCGGGACAGTCGGCTTGAACTATGGCTACACCTTC.